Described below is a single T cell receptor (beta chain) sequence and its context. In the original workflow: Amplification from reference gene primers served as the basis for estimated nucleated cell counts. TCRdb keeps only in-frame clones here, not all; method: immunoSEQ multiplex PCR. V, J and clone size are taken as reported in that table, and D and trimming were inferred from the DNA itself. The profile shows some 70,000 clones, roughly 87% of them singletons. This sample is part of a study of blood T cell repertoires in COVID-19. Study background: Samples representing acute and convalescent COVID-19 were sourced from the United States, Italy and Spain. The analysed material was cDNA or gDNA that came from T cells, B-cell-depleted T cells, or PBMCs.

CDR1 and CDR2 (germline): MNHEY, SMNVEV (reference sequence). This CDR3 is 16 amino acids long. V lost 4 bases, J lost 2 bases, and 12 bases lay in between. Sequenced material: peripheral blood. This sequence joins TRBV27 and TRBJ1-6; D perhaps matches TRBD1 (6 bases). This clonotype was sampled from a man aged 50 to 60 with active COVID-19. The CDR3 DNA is TGTGCCAGCAGTTCACCCCGGGACACCTATAATTCACCCCTCCACTTT. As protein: CASSSPRDTYNSPLHF.